Given below is one T cell receptor (beta chain) in context. Its target is unknown. The record originates from a study of cytomegalovirus exposure and HLA in healthy donors. Regarding the study as a whole: Available immune exposure information was restricted to CMV serostatus only. Earlier analysis found most TCR beta V segments productive about 87% or about 30% of the time.

PCR primers comprised 60 Vbeta and 13 Jbeta primers. The protocol was immunoSEQ multiplex PCR, while the TCRdb copy is restricted to in-frame clones and leaves out a portion. The sample holds roughly 120,000 clones, around 70% seen once. While unrecorded immune exposures were likely, the donors were nominally healthy when sampled. The V gene lost 7 bases and the J gene lost 2 bases, with 10 bases spanning the gap. CDR1 and CDR2 (germline): LNHDA, SQIVND (reference sequence). CDR3 size: 13 residues. The receptor comes from a woman aged 18-29 years in good health and CMV-seronegative. The V and J genes are TRBV19 and TRBJ2-3; no clear D gene. Sequenced material: PBMCs. DNA for the CDR3: TGTGCCAGTAAACATTCTGTCACAGATACGCAGTATTTT. Translated: CASKHSVTDTQYF.